What follows are 27 T cell receptor beta chains derived from one specimen sequenced in a study of blood T cell repertoires in COVID-19. Only in-frame clones appear in the TCRdb table, and some are missing; sequencing was by immunoSEQ multiplex PCR. The data contain more than 75,000 clones, around 88% of them singletons. Sample: peripheral blood. These receptors all stem from a man aged 80 or over with active or convalescent COVID-19.

This clone was recorded a few times. The chain couples TRBV7-9 to TRBJ2-1, with 8 positions matching TRBD2. The length of the CDR3 is 17 residues. Germline CDR1 SEHNR, CDR2 FQNEAQ (reference sequence). The V gene end was trimmed by 5 bases and the J gene end by 0 bases; junction bases not matched to a gene: 9. The CDR3 DNA sequence: TGTGCCAGCAGCCGGGCTATGAGCGGGAGCTCCTACAATGAGCAGTTCTTC. This gives the protein CASSRAMSGSSYNEQFF.

The rearrangement joins TRBV7-2 to TRBJ1-3; D is uncertain. Trimming pared 5 bases from V and 2 bases from J, leaving 10 bases between. From germline, CDR1 is SGHTA and CDR2 FQGNSA. This CDR3 comprises 14 residues. Here the CDR3 DNA reads TGTGCCAGCAGCCTCGGTAGTCCTGGAAACACCATATATTTT. It translates to CASSLGSPGNTIYF.

J is TRBJ2-1 and V is TRBV28, with 7 bases that match TRBD1. Germline CDR1 MDHEN, CDR2 SYDVKM. The junction had 5 bases not matched to a gene; V was cut back by 3 bases and J by 3 bases. The CDR3 spans 15 residues. The CDR3 sequence is CASSFTGQDYNEQFF. The DNA of the CDR3 is TGTGCCAGCAGTTTCACCGGACAGGACTACAATGAGCAGTTCTTC.

This clone has a single count. The chain recombines TRBV18 with TRBJ1-2; 8 bases match TRBD1. Germline V gene data show CDR1 as KGHSH and CDR2 as LQKENI. The CDR3 extends over 14 amino acids. After removal of 6 bases from V and 4 bases from J, the junction contained 7 bases not matched to a gene. The chain's CDR3 is CASSPGQDGYGYTF. CDR3 in DNA: TGTGCCAGCTCCCCGGGACAGGATGGCTATGGCTACACCTTC.

The gene calls are TRBV10-3 and TRBJ2-6; D call uncertain. The V gene's germline CDR1 is ENHRY and CDR2 SYGVKD. The CDR3 is 16 amino acids. V gave up 8 bases and J gave up 0 bases, with 14 bases separating them. CDR3 amino acids: CAIGKNPDSGANVLTF. The CDR3 nucleotides read TGTGCCATCGGCAAAAACCCCGACTCTGGGGCCAACGTCCTGACTTTC.

In this sample, this clone turned up once. The rearrangement links TRBV19 to TRBJ1-1; possibly TRBD1 for D (5 bases). Germline values: CDR1 LNHDA, CDR2 SQIVND (reference sequence). The CDR3 covers 15 residues. V was trimmed by 1 base and J by 5 bases, leaving 14 bases between them. This chain's CDR3 is CASSIGPGRRTEAFF. The CDR3 bases are TGTGCCAGTAGTATAGGTCCAGGGAGGAGGACTGAAGCTTTCTTT.

The chain has TRBV7-2 and TRBJ2-1; a possible D gene is TRBD2 (5 bases). Germline V gene lookup returns CDR1 SGHTA and CDR2 FQGNSA. Trimming took 4 bases from V and 6 from J, leaving 10 bases between them. The CDR3 covers 13 residues. The CDR3 nucleotides are TGTGCCAGCAGCTCGTATAGCGCCAATGAGCAGTTCTTC. Translation gives CASSSYSANEQFF. Full variable domain (outside the CDR3, taken from reference TRBV7-2 and TRBJ2-1): GAGVSQSPSNKVTEKGKDVELRCDPISGHTALYWYRQSLGQGLEFLIYFQGNSAPDKSGLPSDRFSAERTGGSVSTLTIQRTQQEDSAVYLCASSSYSANEQFFGPGTRLTVL.

The V call is TRBV18, the J call TRBJ1-1, with TRBD1 as a possible D gene (5 bases). CDR3 length: 16 amino acids. Germline CDR1 and CDR2: KGHSH and LQKENI. V was pared by 3 bases and J by 0 bases, with 14 bases between. CDR3 nucleotide sequence: TGTGCCAGCTCACCGACAGAAAAGATAATGAACACTGAAGCTTTCTTT. It codes for CASSPTEKIMNTEAFF.

The V gene is TRBV11-3, the J gene TRBJ2-1; 8 positions agree with TRBD2. Germline trimming cut 6 bases from V and 0 bases from J; bases unmatched to any gene: 4. CDR3 size: 15 residues. Germline loops: CDR1 SGHNT, CDR2 YENEEA. CDR3 nucleotides: TGTGCCAGCAGTCAAACTAGCGGCTCCTACAATGAGCAGTTCTTC. Translated: CASSQTSGSYNEQFF.

This chain connects TRBV18 to TRBJ1-1; 7 nucleotides agree with TRBD1. J was trimmed by 3 bases and V by 2 bases; bases with no gene match: 6. The length of the CDR3 is 15 residues. The germline V gene encodes CDR1 KGHSH and CDR2 LQKENI. As DNA, the CDR3 is TGTGCCAGCTCACCATCCCCCGGGACAGACACTGAAGCTTTCTTT. Its translation is CASSPSPGTDTEAFF.

This chain connects TRBV12-3 or TRBV12-4 to TRBJ2-1; D gene ambiguous. This CDR3 is built from 13 residues. The V end lost 3 bases, the J end lost 7 bases, and 10 bases lay between the germline ends. The CDR3 DNA follows: TGTGCCAGCAGTTTGTTCGGTTGGAATGAGCAGTTCTTC. Residues: CASSLFGWNEQFF.

This sequence joins TRBV11-2 and TRBJ2-7, with 9 bases matching TRBD1. In germline, CDR1 is SGHAT, CDR2 FQNNGV. Germline trimming cut 4 bases from V and 4 bases from J; bases unmatched to any gene: 11. This CDR3 spans 16 amino acids. CDR3 in amino acids: CASSSDSGTGTYEQYF. The CDR3 region has the DNA TGTGCCAGCAGCTCAGACTCCGGGACAGGGACTTACGAGCAGTACTTC. Filled out from reference TRBV11-2 and TRBJ2-7, the complete variable domain reads EAGVAQSPRYKIIEKRQSVAFWCNPISGHATLYWYQQILGQGPKLLIQFQNNGVVDDSQLPKDRFSAERLKGVDSTLKIQPAKLEDSAVYLCASSSDSGTGTYEQYFGPGTRLTVT.

This sequence joins TRBV6-5 and TRBJ2-7, with D possibly being TRBD1 (6 bases). In germline, CDR1 is MNHEY, CDR2 SVGAGI. V lost 6 bases to trimming and J lost 6 bases, with 12 bases between them. CDR3 length: 12 amino acids. CDR3 nucleotides: TGTGCCAGCAGCACCGACAGGACCGAGCAGTACTTC. It is translated as CASSTDRTEQYF.

This clone was seen a few times. The chain recombines TRBV9 with TRBJ2-1; TRBD2 matches 12 bases. This CDR3 comprises 16 residues. Germline CDR1 reads SGDLS; CDR2 reads YYNGEE. V shed 4 bases, J shed 8 bases, and the junction held 10 bases outside the gene matches. CDR3 coding DNA: TGTGCCAGCAGCCGGGTCGGGACTAGCGGGTCGTATGAGCAGTTCTTC. This sequence encodes CASSRVGTSGSYEQFF.

J is TRBJ1-5 and V is TRBV4-2, with D maybe TRBD1 (5 bases). The CDR3 loop spans 16 amino acids. The germline CDR1 and CDR2 sequences are LGHNA and YNFKEQ. V was clipped by 0 bases and J by 7 bases, with 16 bases between them. CDR3 bases: TGTGCCAGCAGCCAAGAGGGCCCATCGGGGGTCCAGCCCCAGCATTTT. Amino acid sequence: CASSQEGPSGVQPQHF.

The chain has TRBV30 and TRBJ2-3; 11 nucleotides line up with TRBD1. J gave up 10 bases and V 0 bases, and 12 bases lay outside the gene matches. The CDR3 has 16 amino acids. Germline V lookup: CDR1 GTSNPN, CDR2 SVGIG (reference sequence). The CDR3 sequence: CAWSVRGTGGYVAQYF. CDR3 sequence (DNA): TGTGCCTGGAGTGTACGAGGGACAGGGGGTTATGTGGCGCAGTATTTT.

The V call is TRBV19, the J call TRBJ1-2; TRBD1 aligns across 8 bases. The V gene end was trimmed by 4 bases and the J gene end by 2 bases; junction bases not matched to a gene: 6. The CDR3 covers 15 residues. Germline V lookup: CDR1 LNHDA, CDR2 SQIVND (reference sequence). CDR3 nucleotide sequence: TGTGCCAGTAGTACACAATGGACAGGGAACTATGGCTACACCTTC. It encodes CASSTQWTGNYGYTF.

The CDR3 DNA follows: TGTGCCAGCAGCCACCAGGACAGGGCGACCTACGAGCAGTACTTC. It translates to CASSHQDRATYEQYF. This chain connects TRBV3-1 (or the pseudogene TRBV3-2) to TRBJ2-7, with 8 positions matching TRBD1. Germline V lookup: CDR1 LGHDT, CDR2 YNNKEL (reference sequence). The CDR3 covers 15 residues. V was pared by 3 bases and J by 2 bases, with 6 bases of the junction left unmatched.

This chain connects TRBV4-3 to TRBJ2-2; TRBD1 might be the D (7 bases). With 0 bases removed from V and 3 bases from J, the gap between germline ends came to 11 bases. The CDR3 is 16 residues long. Looked up from germline, CDR1 is LGHNA and CDR2 is YSLEER. The CDR3 region is CASSQDPRGDTGELFF. CDR3 coding DNA: TGCGCCAGCAGCCAAGATCCCAGGGGGGACACCGGGGAGCTGTTTTTT.

In its sample, this clone was seen once. The J gene is TRBJ1-6, the V gene TRBV5-1, with D perhaps TRBD1 (6 bases). The CDR3 has 18 residues. The V and J ends lost 0 bases and 4 bases respectively, with 17 bases between them. Per germline, CDR1 SGHRS and CDR2 YFSETQ. In DNA, the CDR3 is TGCGCCAGCAGCTTGGCAGGTATCGGGACACATTATAATTCACCCCTCCACTTT. This sequence encodes CASSLAGIGTHYNSPLHF. Full variable domain (missing parts from reference TRBV5-1 and TRBJ1-6): KAGVTQTPRYLIKTRGQQVTLSCSPISGHRSVSWYQQTPGQGLQFLFEYFSETQRNKGNFPGRFSGRQFSNSRSEMNVSTLELGDSALYLCASSLAGIGTHYNSPLHFGNGTRLTVT.

This clone was recorded once. This chain uses TRBV6-5 with TRBJ2-4; possible D gene TRBD1, 6 bases. CDR1 is MNHEY, CDR2 SVGAGI, per germline. This CDR3 comprises 15 residues. The V end lost 6 bases, the J end lost 2 bases, and 14 bases lay between the germline ends. The CDR3 reads CASSRSRGTKNIQYF. The DNA of the CDR3 is TGTGCCAGCAGCCGCTCTAGGGGGACCAAAAACATTCAGTACTTC.

This clone turned up a few times. The rearrangement uses TRBV5-1 and TRBJ1-1; 7 positions match TRBD1. Trimming cost V 0 bases and J 1 base; bases outside gene matches: 3. The length of the CDR3 is 15 residues. Germline assignment: CDR1 SGHRS and CDR2 YFSETQ. CDR3 in amino acids: CASSLDGQENTEAFF. CDR3 bases: TGCGCCAGCAGCTTGGATGGACAGGAGAACACTGAAGCTTTCTTT.

The J gene is TRBJ2-1, the V gene TRBV7-2; TRBD1 agrees at 9 bases. The CDR3 loop spans 13 amino acids. Germline V gene lookup returns CDR1 SGHTA and CDR2 FQGNSA. The ends lost 4 bases at V and 10 bases at J; junction bases unmatched: 5. The CDR3: CASSSTGTGEQFF. CDR3 sequence (DNA): TGTGCCAGCAGCTCCACCGGGACAGGGGAGCAGTTCTTC.

This clone was seen a handful of times. The gene calls are TRBV6-6 and TRBJ1-1; TRBD1 aligns across 7 bases. Germline V gene lookup returns CDR1 MNHNY and CDR2 SVGAGI (reference sequence). This CDR3 has 13 amino acids. J lost 3 bases, V lost 5 bases, and 3 bases had no gene match. The CDR3: CASSNTGDTEAFF. In DNA, the CDR3 is TGTGCCAGCAGTAACACAGGGGACACTGAAGCTTTCTTT.

This clone has a single count. The rearrangement links TRBV7-8 to TRBJ2-5, with 8 bases fitting TRBD1. The CDR3 is made up of 18 amino acids. The J segment lost 3 bases and the V segment lost 5 bases, leaving 17 bases of the junction unmatched. Germline V CDR1 and CDR2: SGHVS, FQNEAQ. In DNA, the CDR3 is TGTGCCAGCAGCCCCACCAGGTCTGGACAGGGAAGGAAAGAGACCCAGTACTTC. Its protein is CASSPTRSGQGRKETQYF.

The chain has TRBV3-1 (or the pseudogene TRBV3-2) and TRBJ1-4; D gene ambiguous. CDR1 and CDR2 from the germline V gene are LGHDT and YNNKEL (reference sequence). The CDR3 has 13 amino acids. The V end was cut by 6 bases, the J end by 5 bases, with 10 bases between. The CDR3 coding sequence is TGTGCCAGCAGGCGAGCATGGAATGAAAAACTGTTTTTT. Its protein product is CASRRAWNEKLFF.

The rearrangement uses TRBV7-2 and TRBJ2-1, with a possible D match to TRBD1 (5 bases). Germline-derived CDR1 and CDR2 are SGHTA and FQGNSA. V was cut by 4 bases and J by 4 bases, with 14 bases left in between. CDR3 length: 15 amino acids. CDR3 coding DNA: TGTGCCAGCAGCTCCGGTCCTGGGGCTTACAATGAGCAGTTCTTC. Translation gives CASSSGPGAYNEQFF.